Following are 18 T cell receptor beta chains from one sample sequenced in a study of T cells after yellow fever vaccination. One entry per CDR3 protein results from TCRdb running MiXCR on the 5' RACE reads. Of 300,000 to 400,000 distinct CDR3 sequences in the sample, around 6.4% were seen once. This specimen was PBMCs, taken 5 days after the yellow fever booster vaccination. The receptors stem from a man aged 30 to 39 who received the YFV17D yellow fever vaccine.

This clonotype has at least ten counts. This rearrangement joins TRBV4-1 to TRBJ2-1; D is undetermined. The CDR3 is 13 residues long. Trimming pared 3 bases from V and 8 bases from J, leaving 11 bases between. Germline V gene sequence: CDR1 MGHRA, CDR2 YSYEKL. The CDR3 sequence: CASSHLEVHEQFF. The CDR3 DNA reads as TGCGCCAGCAGCCACTTAGAGGTTCATGAGCAGTTCTTC.

This clonotype was seen only a few times. The chain combines TRBV7-2 with TRBJ2-1; no clear D gene. This CDR3 spans 12 amino acids. V lost 0 bases and J lost 9, with 6 bases in between. From germline, CDR1 is SGHTA and CDR2 FQGNSA. In DNA, the CDR3 is TGTGCCAGCAGCTTAGCCGCTATTGAGCAGTTCTTC. This codes for CASSLAAIEQFF.

This clonotype was counted many times. This chain joins TRBV5-5 and TRBJ2-7; D ambiguous. Germline-derived CDR1 and CDR2 are SGHKS and YYEKEE (reference sequence). CDR3 length: 14 residues. Trimming removed 1 base from V and 0 bases from J, with 8 bases in between. This CDR3 is CASSLSGYSYEQYF. The CDR3 DNA sequence: TGTGCCAGCAGCTTGAGTGGCTACTCCTACGAGCAGTACTTC.

This chain's CDR3 is CASSENGVAGYTF. The CDR3, as DNA: TGTGCCAGCAGTGAAAACGGTGTAGCCGGCTACACCTTC. This sequence joins TRBV6-1 and TRBJ1-2; D ambiguous. This CDR3 spans 13 amino acids. Deletions cut 2 bases from V and 8 bases from J, with 12 bases between. In germline, CDR1 is MNHNS, CDR2 SASEGT.

This clonotype was seen at least ten times. The gene calls are TRBV27 and TRBJ2-7; D gene uncertain. The CDR3 has 12 amino acids. Germline-derived CDR1 and CDR2 are MNHEY and SMNVEV (reference sequence). V lost 8 bases to trimming and J lost 5 bases, with 13 bases between them. The CDR3 DNA follows: TGTGCCAGCGCGTTCGGCCCCCACGAGCAGTACTTC. As protein: CASAFGPHEQYF.

This clonotype was seen a handful of times. The chain links TRBV27 to TRBJ2-5, with D maybe TRBD2 (6 bases). The CDR3 contains 15 residues. V lost 5 bases and J 5 bases, leaving 18 bases between the germline ends. Germline CDR1 reads MNHEY; CDR2 reads SMNVEV (reference sequence). The CDR3: CASSLGGRTGETQYF. The CDR3 DNA sequence: TGTGCCAGCAGTCTCGGTGGGAGGACGGGGGAGACCCAGTACTTC.

Comment on this clonotype: One base away lies a much larger clone, so this may be a sequencing read error. The CDR3 sequence: CAASDRRQGEKLFF. The CDR3 nucleotides read TGTGCCGCCAGTGATCGACGGCAGGGGGAAAAACTGTTTTTT. The J gene is TRBJ1-4, the V gene TRBV24-1; tentative D call: TRBD1 (6 bases). The CDR3 runs 14 residues. Germline loops: CDR1 KGHDR, CDR2 SFDVKD.

This clonotype was detected only a few times. The V gene is TRBV7-2, the J gene TRBJ2-3, with D tentatively TRBD1 or TRBD2 (5 bases each). Germline CDR1 and CDR2: SGHTA and FQGNSA. V lost 4 bases, J lost 2 bases, and 19 bases lay in between. This CDR3 spans 17 amino acids. CDR3 DNA: TGTGCCAGCAGCTCCTCGAATGGGGGTCCGATCACAGATACGCAGTATTTT. It codes for CASSSSNGGPITDTQYF. Drawing the rest from reference TRBV7-2 and TRBJ2-3, the complete variable domain is GAGVSQSPSNKVTEKGKDVELRCDPISGHTALYWYRQSLGQGLEFLIYFQGNSAPDKSGLPSDRFSAERTGGSVSTLTIQRTQQEDSAVYLCASSSSNGGPITDTQYFGPGTRLTVL.

There are a few counts of this clonotype. The chain couples TRBV7-2 to TRBJ2-6; D remains unclear. V lost 0 bases, J lost 1 base, and 7 bases lay in between. The CDR3 consists of 16 residues. Germline assignment: CDR1 SGHTA and CDR2 FQGNSA. The CDR3 sequence: CASSLALKSGANVLTF. DNA for the CDR3: TGTGCCAGCAGCTTAGCGCTGAAGTCTGGGGCCAACGTCCTGACTTTC.

The sample holds a few counts of this clonotype. This rearrangement joins TRBV18 to TRBJ2-2, with D perhaps matching TRBD1 (6 bases). Germline V gives CDR1 KGHSH, CDR2 LQKENI. The CDR3 runs 15 residues. The V end lost 0 bases, the J end lost 7 bases, and 12 bases lay between the germline ends. CDR3 protein: CASSPPQGPGGELFF. The CDR3 DNA follows: TGTGCCAGCTCACCACCCCAGGGGCCAGGCGGGGAGCTGTTTTTT.

This clonotype was counted between two and nine times. The V gene is TRBV20-1, the J gene TRBJ1-2; D remains ambiguous. Trimming took off 4 bases at V and 6 bases at J, with 15 bases between the two ends. CDR1 DFQATT and CDR2 SNEGSKA come from the germline V gene (reference sequence). The CDR3 loop spans 13 amino acids. The CDR3 loop is CSAMAQADNGYTF. CDR3 bases: TGCAGTGCTATGGCGCAGGCGGATAATGGCTACACCTTC.

This clonotype was seen only a few times. The V and J genes are TRBV20-1 and TRBJ2-7, with 11 bases identical to TRBD1. This CDR3 spans 17 amino acids. Germline V gene sequence: CDR1 DFQATT, CDR2 SNEGSKA (reference sequence). The junction had 10 bases not matched to a gene; V was cut back by 3 bases and J by 0 bases. The CDR3: CSARDRGRIGSSYEQYF. The CDR3 bases are TGCAGTGCTAGGGACAGGGGGCGAATCGGCAGCTCCTACGAGCAGTACTTC.

This clonotype was detected ten times or more. The rearrangement links TRBV9 to TRBJ2-3; unclear D gene. Trimming stripped 0 bases from V and 0 bases from J, with 11 bases between. Looked up from germline, CDR1 is SGDLS and CDR2 is YYNGEE. CDR3 length: 16 residues. CDR3 sequence: CASSVDFTVSTDTQYF. CDR3 DNA: TGTGCCAGCAGCGTAGACTTTACAGTGAGCACAGATACGCAGTATTTT. Full variable domain (remainder filled in from reference TRBV9 and TRBJ2-3): DSGVTQTPKHLITATGQRVTLRCSPRSGDLSVYWYQQSLDQGLQFLIQYYNGEERAKGNILERFSAQQFPDLHSELNLSSLELGDSALYFCASSVDFTVSTDTQYFGPGTRLTVL.

V and J are TRBV27 and TRBJ2-7, with 8 nucleotides matching TRBD1. The CDR3 totals 15 residues. After removal of 3 bases from V and 5 bases from J, the junction contained 9 bases not matched to a gene. Germline CDR1 and CDR2: MNHEY and SMNVEV (reference sequence). The CDR3 here is CASSLDRESVDEQYF. The CDR3, as DNA: TGTGCCAGCAGTTTGGACAGGGAATCGGTCGACGAGCAGTACTTC.

In this sample, this clonotype turned up many times. The CDR3 DNA reads as TGTGCCAGCCACACAGGTCCCGGCACAGATACGCAGTATTTT. This gives the protein CASHTGPGTDTQYF. The rearrangement joins TRBV7-2 to TRBJ2-3, with a weak D call TRBD1 (5 bases). Trimming took off 8 bases at V and 1 base at J, with 13 bases between the two ends. This CDR3 region has 14 residues. Per the germline V gene, CDR1 is SGHTA and CDR2 is FQGNSA.

The chain links TRBV7-2 to TRBJ1-2; maybe TRBD1 (5 bases). Looked up from germline, CDR1 is SGHTA and CDR2 is FQGNSA. Trimming left V 1 base short and J 5 bases short, with 11 bases between. The CDR3 is 14 residues long. The CDR3 region has the DNA TGTGCCAGCAGCTTAGGCCCGGGGGGATATGGCTACACCTTC. Protein: CASSLGPGGYGYTF.

This clonotype was picked up a small number of times. The chain couples TRBV11-2 to TRBJ2-5; D unclear. Trimming took 0 bases from V and 7 from J, leaving 12 bases between them. This CDR3 has 14 amino acids. CDR1 SGHAT and CDR2 FQNNGV come from the germline V gene. Written as DNA, the CDR3 is TGTGCCAGCAGCTTAGAACGAACTCTCGGGACCCAGTACTTC. Its protein product is CASSLERTLGTQYF.

This clonotype was counted a few times. V usage is TRBV30 and J usage is TRBJ2-1, with D perhaps TRBD2 (6 bases). Trimming removed 2 bases from V and 1 base from J, with 15 bases in between. From germline, CDR1 is GTSNPN and CDR2 SVGIG (reference sequence). The CDR3 loop spans 16 amino acids. In nucleotides, the CDR3 is TGTGCCTGGAGTTTTTTCGCGGGACTGTCCTACAATGAGCAGTTCTTC. It encodes CAWSFFAGLSYNEQFF. The full variable domain, its missing parts supplied by reference TRBV30 and TRBJ2-1, is SQTIHQWPATLVQPVGSPLSLECTVEGTSNPNLYWYRQAAGRGLQLLFYSVGIGQISSEVPQNLSASRPQDRQFILSSKKLLLSDSGFYLCAWSFFAGLSYNEQFFGPGTRLTVL.